Each of the 2 T cell receptor beta chains below was sequenced from the same sample in a study of T cells in Graves' hyperthyroidism and ophthalmopathy (dated by TCRdb to about 2019). Libraries were built with multiplex PCR. Instrument used: Illumina HiSeq 2000. TCR beta CDR3 regions were amplified from RNA transcripts. The first round of RT-PCR for the TCR CDR3 was performed with the HTBI primer set and the Qiagen OneStep RT-PCR kit. Clones were called with MiXCR by TCRdb after fastp trimmed the public reads at Q25, and only in-frame beta chains were retained. CDR3 protein duplicates are merged, each entry listing the most common genes and DNA. This sample has around 450,000 distinct CDR3 sequences in its table, and about an eighth of those were observed once. About 5% of the sample is held by the ten biggest clonotypes. The specimen sequenced was blood. The receptors were sampled from a woman aged 18-29 years with Graves' hyperthyroidism.

The rearrangement joins TRBV9 to TRBJ2-1, with 9 bases lining up with TRBD2. The V gene's germline CDR1 is SGDLS and CDR2 YYNGEE. V lost 0 bases to trimming and J lost 7 bases; unmatched junction nucleotides: 5. The CDR3 runs 15 residues. Here the CDR3 reads CASSVVGSGSNEQFF. The CDR3 DNA reads TGTGCCAGCAGCGTAGTTGGTAGCGGGAGTAATGAGCAGTTCTTC. The full variable domain, its missing parts supplied by reference TRBV9 and TRBJ2-1, is DSGVTQTPKHLITATGQRVTLRCSPRSGDLSVYWYQQSLDQGLQFLIQYYNGEERAKGNILERFSAQQFPDLHSELNLSSLELGDSALYFCASSVVGSGSNEQFFGPGTRLTVL.

The chain uses TRBV5-1 and TRBJ2-7; 9 bases align to TRBD1. V was clipped by 4 bases and J by 6 bases; unmatched bases: 8. CDR3 size: 14 residues. Germline loops: CDR1 SGHRS, CDR2 YFSETQ. For the CDR3, the DNA is TGCGCCAGCAGCACGACAGGGGGGATCTTCGAGCAGTACTTC. It specifies CASSTTGGIFEQYF.